This is a list of T cell receptor beta chains from one sample in a study of T cell responses to AZD1222 COVID-19 vaccine. Assay: immunoSEQ multiplex PCR; the TCRdb copy retains only in-frame clones and omits some. There are roughly 110,000 clones in the sample; approximately 89% occur only once, and over 3.5% lies in the top ten. The input for sequencing was peripheral blood, taken on day 0 of AZD1222 vaccination. All receptors come from an adult in good health. Both conserved end residues are part of each CDR3. Each record gives: D gene, J gene, V gene, clone size, CDR3 protein, CDR3 DNA. A D gene is named only where the DNA matches it firmly. Clone sizes are given selectively: once, few, many, or a class where the clone is expanded.

d_call: TRBD1
j_call: TRBJ2-4
v_call: TRBV28
clone_size: .
cdr3_aa: CASSPGQGTIQYF
cdr3_nt: TGTGCCAGCAGTCCGGGACAGGGGACCATTCAGTACTTC

d_call: TRBD2
j_call: TRBJ2-7
v_call: TRBV4-3
clone_size: .
cdr3_aa: CASSPGLAGGEQYF
cdr3_nt: TGCGCCAGCAGCCCGGGACTAGCGGGGGGCGAGCAGTACTTC

d_call: TRBD1
j_call: TRBJ2-7
v_call: TRBV9
clone_size: .
cdr3_aa: CASSAGTEAYEQYF
cdr3_nt: TGTGCCAGCAGCGCCGGGACAGAGGCCTACGAGCAGTACTTC

d_call: TRBD1
j_call: TRBJ2-4
v_call: TRBV5-5
clone_size: .
cdr3_aa: CASSRGSTGAVNIQYF
cdr3_nt: TGTGCCAGCAGCCGGGGGTCGACAGGGGCGGTGAACATTCAGTACTTC

d_call: .
j_call: TRBJ1-4
v_call: TRBV3-1/TRBV3-2
clone_size: once
cdr3_aa: CASSGRDGNEKLFF
cdr3_nt: TGTGCCAGCAGCGGCCGGGACGGTAATGAAAAACTGTTTTTT

d_call: .
j_call: TRBJ2-5
v_call: TRBV30
clone_size: .
cdr3_aa: CAWSVRLTQETQYF
cdr3_nt: TGTGCCTGGAGTGTACGACTGACCCAAGAGACCCAGTACTTC

d_call: .
j_call: TRBJ2-7
v_call: TRBV5-6
clone_size: .
cdr3_aa: CASSLVGQKVYEQYF
cdr3_nt: TGTGCCAGCAGCTTGGTGGGACAAAAAGTCTACGAGCAGTACTTC

d_call: .
j_call: TRBJ1-5
v_call: TRBV6-2/TRBV6-3
clone_size: .
cdr3_aa: CASSYGGRSNQPQHF
cdr3_nt: TGTGCCAGCAGTTACGGGGGCAGGAGCAATCAGCCCCAGCATTTT

d_call: .
j_call: TRBJ2-1
v_call: TRBV6-5
clone_size: .
cdr3_aa: CASSYSRAYNEQFF
cdr3_nt: TGTGCCAGCAGTTACTCCCGGGCCTACAATGAGCAGTTCTTC

d_call: TRBD2
j_call: TRBJ2-7
v_call: TRBV4-1
clone_size: .
cdr3_aa: CASSQTGTSGGAYEQYF
cdr3_nt: TGCGCCAGCAGCCAAACTGGGACTAGCGGGGGGGCCTACGAGCAGTACTTC

d_call: TRBD1
j_call: TRBJ1-4
v_call: TRBV19
clone_size: .
cdr3_aa: CASSSRTGGGNEKLFF
cdr3_nt: TGTGCCAGTAGCTCCCGGACAGGTGGGGGCAATGAAAAACTGTTTTTT

d_call: .
j_call: TRBJ2-7
v_call: TRBV9
clone_size: .
cdr3_aa: CASSLETGRDEQYF
cdr3_nt: TGTGCCAGCAGCCTTGAGACAGGACGGGACGAGCAGTACTTC

d_call: .
j_call: TRBJ1-2
v_call: TRBV7-2
clone_size: .
cdr3_aa: CASSLVGSYGYTF
cdr3_nt: TGTGCCAGCAGCTTAGTGGGCTCCTATGGCTACACCTTC

d_call: TRBD2
j_call: TRBJ2-1
v_call: TRBV5-4
clone_size: .
cdr3_aa: CASSLGGLAGGISYNEQFF
cdr3_nt: TGTGCCAGCAGCTTGGGAGGACTAGCGGGGGGAATATCCTACAATGAGCAGTTCTTC

d_call: .
j_call: TRBJ1-1
v_call: TRBV15
clone_size: .
cdr3_aa: CATSRAPVQLNTEAFF
cdr3_nt: TGTGCCACCAGCAGGGCCCCGGTACAACTGAACACTGAAGCTTTCTTT

d_call: .
j_call: TRBJ1-3
v_call: TRBV9
clone_size: .
cdr3_aa: CASSVGQGIDTIYF
cdr3_nt: TGTGCCAGCAGCGTAGGGCAGGGCATAGACACCATATATTTT

d_call: TRBD1
j_call: TRBJ1-6
v_call: TRBV6-5
clone_size: .
cdr3_aa: CASSYSSRGSNSPLHF
cdr3_nt: TGTGCCAGCAGTTACTCATCCAGGGGGTCAAATTCACCCCTCCACTTT

d_call: .
j_call: TRBJ1-3
v_call: TRBV27
clone_size: .
cdr3_aa: CASSPDRPGNTIYF
cdr3_nt: TGTGCCAGCAGTCCCGATCGCCCCGGAAACACCATATATTTT

d_call: TRBD1
j_call: TRBJ1-2
v_call: TRBV6-5
clone_size: once
cdr3_aa: CASSPDRVYGYTF
cdr3_nt: TGTGCCAGCAGCCCCGACAGGGTCTATGGCTACACCTTC

d_call: .
j_call: TRBJ1-6
v_call: TRBV25-1
clone_size: .
cdr3_aa: CASSDPGDSPLHF
cdr3_nt: TGTGCCAGCAGTGATCCAGGCGATTCACCCCTCCACTTT

d_call: TRBD2
j_call: TRBJ2-7
v_call: TRBV7-9
clone_size: .
cdr3_aa: CASSPLAGASYEQYF
cdr3_nt: TGTGCCAGCAGCCCCCTAGCGGGGGCGTCCTACGAGCAGTACTTC

d_call: .
j_call: TRBJ1-1
v_call: TRBV14
clone_size: .
cdr3_aa: CASSQPSGSGRAFF
cdr3_nt: TGTGCCAGCAGCCAGCCCTCAGGGTCCGGGAGAGCTTTCTTT

d_call: .
j_call: TRBJ2-5
v_call: TRBV10-2
clone_size: once
cdr3_aa: CASSESLETQYF
cdr3_nt: TGCGCCAGCAGTGAGTCGTTGGAGACCCAGTACTTC

d_call: TRBD1
j_call: TRBJ1-2
v_call: TRBV29-1
clone_size: .
cdr3_aa: CSVADRDYGYTF
cdr3_nt: TGCAGCGTCGCCGACAGGGACTATGGCTACACCTTC

d_call: TRBD1
j_call: TRBJ1-2
v_call: TRBV6-6
clone_size: .
cdr3_aa: CASSYWRGGGGYTF
cdr3_nt: TGTGCCAGCAGTTACTGGAGGGGAGGGGGCGGCTACACCTTC

d_call: .
j_call: TRBJ2-7
v_call: TRBV4-1
clone_size: once
cdr3_aa: CASSQEPGAYEQYF
cdr3_nt: TGCGCCAGCAGCCAAGAACCAGGGGCCTACGAGCAGTACTTC

d_call: .
j_call: TRBJ1-4
v_call: TRBV2
clone_size: once
cdr3_aa: CASSEFAGSEKLFF
cdr3_nt: TGTGCCAGCAGTGAGTTCGCCGGGAGTGAAAAACTGTTTTTT

d_call: .
j_call: TRBJ2-2
v_call: TRBV7-2
clone_size: .
cdr3_aa: CASSLDNRVNTGELFF
cdr3_nt: TGTGCCAGCAGCTTAGATAACAGGGTAAACACCGGGGAGCTGTTTTTT

d_call: .
j_call: TRBJ1-4
v_call: TRBV28
clone_size: .
cdr3_aa: CASSPPTGRRGLFF
cdr3_nt: TGTGCCAGCAGTCCCCCGACGGGCCGTCGGGGACTGTTTTTT

d_call: .
j_call: TRBJ2-3
v_call: TRBV24-1
clone_size: .
cdr3_aa: CATKRGAGDTQYF
cdr3_nt: TGTGCCACGAAAAGGGGGGCTGGAGATACGCAGTATTTT

d_call: .
j_call: TRBJ2-7
v_call: TRBV7-9
clone_size: .
cdr3_aa: CASSLPRRELSYEQYF
cdr3_nt: TGTGCCAGCAGCTTACCCCGCAGGGAACTATCCTACGAGCAGTACTTC

d_call: .
j_call: TRBJ1-2
v_call: TRBV6-5
clone_size: .
cdr3_aa: CASSDLGLNYGYTF
cdr3_nt: TGTGCCAGCAGCGACCTGGGACTTAACTATGGCTACACCTTC

d_call: .
j_call: TRBJ1-6
v_call: TRBV3-1/TRBV3-2
clone_size: .
cdr3_aa: CASSLPNYSPLHF
cdr3_nt: TGTGCCAGCAGCCTACCGAATTATTCACCCCTCCACTTT

d_call: TRBD1
j_call: TRBJ2-7
v_call: TRBV19
clone_size: .
cdr3_aa: CASSNGDSSYEQYF
cdr3_nt: TGTGCCAGTAGTAATGGGGACAGCTCCTACGAGCAGTACTTC

d_call: .
j_call: TRBJ1-1
v_call: TRBV5-4
clone_size: .
cdr3_aa: CASSPEPGNTEAFF
cdr3_nt: TGTGCCAGCAGCCCGGAGCCGGGGAACACTGAAGCTTTCTTT

d_call: .
j_call: TRBJ2-7
v_call: TRBV27
clone_size: once
cdr3_aa: CASSPFLGPTYEQYF
cdr3_nt: TGTGCCAGCAGTCCGTTTCTGGGGCCTACCTACGAGCAGTACTTC

d_call: TRBD1
j_call: TRBJ1-1
v_call: TRBV7-2
clone_size: .
cdr3_aa: CASSQGQWNTEAFF
cdr3_nt: TGTGCCAGCAGCCAGGGACAGTGGAACACTGAAGCTTTCTTT

d_call: .
j_call: TRBJ2-5
v_call: TRBV7-3
clone_size: .
cdr3_aa: CASSPRPGETQYF
cdr3_nt: TGTGCCAGCAGCCCACGGCCGGGGGAGACCCAGTACTTC

d_call: .
j_call: TRBJ1-1
v_call: TRBV19
clone_size: .
cdr3_aa: CASSGLMNTEAFF
cdr3_nt: TGTGCCTCATCTGGACTCATGAACACTGAAGCTTTCTTT

d_call: .
j_call: TRBJ1-5
v_call: TRBV19
clone_size: .
cdr3_aa: CASKRAVDNQPQHF
cdr3_nt: TGTGCCAGTAAGAGGGCAGTTGACAATCAGCCCCAGCATTTT

d_call: .
j_call: TRBJ1-1
v_call: TRBV6-5
clone_size: .
cdr3_aa: CAAYAGLRTTEAFF
cdr3_nt: TGTGCCGCGTACGCAGGGTTGCGTACCACTGAAGCTTTCTTT

d_call: TRBD2
j_call: TRBJ2-7
v_call: TRBV5-6
clone_size: .
cdr3_aa: CASITSGGYEQYF
cdr3_nt: TGTGCCAGCATCACTAGCGGGGGATACGAGCAGTACTTC

d_call: TRBD1
j_call: TRBJ1-2
v_call: TRBV6-5
clone_size: .
cdr3_aa: CASSLQGAYYGYTF
cdr3_nt: TGTGCCAGCAGCCTCCAGGGGGCTTACTATGGCTACACCTTC

d_call: TRBD1
j_call: TRBJ1-1
v_call: TRBV27
clone_size: .
cdr3_aa: CASSSGTANTEAFF
cdr3_nt: TGTGCCAGCAGTTCCGGGACAGCGAACACTGAAGCTTTCTTT

d_call: TRBD1
j_call: TRBJ1-5
v_call: TRBV6-2/TRBV6-3
clone_size: .
cdr3_aa: CASSYSTGSVNQPQHF
cdr3_nt: TGTGCCAGCAGTTACTCGACAGGGTCGGTTAATCAGCCCCAGCATTTT

d_call: .
j_call: TRBJ1-4
v_call: TRBV3-1/TRBV3-2
clone_size: .
cdr3_aa: CASSQRQPNEKLFF
cdr3_nt: TGTGCCAGCAGCCAGAGGCAGCCTAATGAAAAACTGTTTTTT

d_call: .
j_call: TRBJ2-5
v_call: TRBV6-5
clone_size: .
cdr3_aa: CASSYSWGETQYF
cdr3_nt: TGTGCCAGCAGTTACTCGTGGGGAGAGACCCAGTACTTC

d_call: .
j_call: TRBJ2-3
v_call: TRBV15
clone_size: .
cdr3_aa: CATSRGRALDTDTQYF
cdr3_nt: TGTGCCACCAGCAGAGGAAGGGCCCTCGACACAGATACGCAGTATTTT

d_call: TRBD1
j_call: TRBJ2-1
v_call: TRBV4-3
clone_size: once
cdr3_aa: CASSQGQGYEQFF
cdr3_nt: TGCGCCAGCAGCCAGGGACAGGGCTATGAGCAGTTCTTC

d_call: TRBD1
j_call: TRBJ1-2
v_call: TRBV2
clone_size: .
cdr3_aa: CASSDLQGARSNYGYTF
cdr3_nt: TGTGCCAGCAGTGATTTGCAGGGGGCTAGGAGTAACTATGGCTACACCTTC

d_call: .
j_call: TRBJ2-6
v_call: TRBV19
clone_size: .
cdr3_aa: CASSIDLSGANVLTF
cdr3_nt: TGTGCCAGTAGTATAGATCTATCTGGGGCCAACGTCCTGACTTTC

d_call: .
j_call: TRBJ2-3
v_call: TRBV18
clone_size: .
cdr3_aa: CASSPTGVPTTDTQYF
cdr3_nt: TGTGCCAGCTCACCAACCGGGGTCCCCACCACAGATACGCAGTATTTT

d_call: .
j_call: TRBJ2-5
v_call: TRBV19
clone_size: .
cdr3_aa: CASSIDKETQYF
cdr3_nt: TGTGCCAGTAGTATAGACAAAGAGACCCAGTACTTC

d_call: TRBD1
j_call: TRBJ2-3
v_call: TRBV24-1
clone_size: .
cdr3_aa: CATRQGAGDTQYF
cdr3_nt: TGTGCCACCAGACAGGGGGCGGGGGATACGCAGTATTTT

d_call: TRBD1
j_call: TRBJ1-2
v_call: TRBV5-5
clone_size: .
cdr3_aa: CASSLDRAYGYTF
cdr3_nt: TGTGCCAGCAGCTTAGACAGGGCCTATGGCTACACCTTC

d_call: .
j_call: TRBJ2-7
v_call: TRBV29-1
clone_size: .
cdr3_aa: CSVGYRVGYEQYF
cdr3_nt: TGCAGCGTTGGTTACAGGGTAGGCTACGAGCAGTACTTC

d_call: .
j_call: TRBJ2-1
v_call: TRBV11-2
clone_size: .
cdr3_aa: CASSLVQTRNEQFF
cdr3_nt: TGTGCCAGCAGTTTAGTCCAAACCCGCAATGAGCAGTTCTTC

d_call: TRBD1
j_call: TRBJ2-7
v_call: TRBV7-6
clone_size: .
cdr3_aa: CASSLANAGGLQYF
cdr3_nt: TGTGCCAGCAGCTTAGCGAACGCAGGGGGCTTGCAGTACTTC

d_call: .
j_call: TRBJ1-3
v_call: TRBV6-6
clone_size: .
cdr3_aa: CASMSSSGNTIYF
cdr3_nt: TGTGCCAGCATGTCTTCCTCTGGAAACACCATATATTTT

d_call: .
j_call: TRBJ2-7
v_call: TRBV5-1
clone_size: .
cdr3_aa: CASSLVSGAGEQYF
cdr3_nt: TGCGCCAGCAGCTTGGTTTCCGGGGCGGGCGAGCAGTACTTC